The entry below describes one T cell receptor (beta chain). These data come from a study of T-cell reconstitution after alpha-beta-depleted transplantation in children. Construction of the TCRbeta library involved unique molecular identifiers. TCRdb reprocessed the PCR reads with MiXCR, giving one entry per CDR3 protein. Of around 370,000 distinct CDR3 sequences listed, about 17% were seen once; the top ten hold around 38%. Looked up from germline, CDR1 is DFQATT and CDR2 is SNEGSKA (reference sequence). Trimming pared 0 bases from V and 12 bases from J, leaving 9 bases between. CDR3 length: 11 amino acids.

The material sequenced was PBMCs, mostly from graft donor cells, taken 360 days after TCRalphabeta/CD19-depleted stem cell transplant. V usage is TRBV20-1 and J usage is TRBJ2-1; D unresolved. The receptor comes from a male patient aged 2 to 10 who had a stem cell transplant for acute lymphoblastic leukemia, so the T cells may come from the graft donor. The CDR3 coding sequence is TGCAGTGCTAGAGACACCAGAAGGCAGTTCTTC. This gives the protein CSARDTRRQFF.